The clone carrying this T cell receptor beta chain turned up a few times. Authors' analysis steps: Amplification with reference gene primers provided the estimates of nucleated cell counts. TCRdb keeps only in-frame clones here, not all; method: immunoSEQ multiplex PCR. V and J calls and clone size come straight from that table; D and trimming were deduced from the DNA. Among 350,000 to 450,000 clones listed, more than 75% were seen once. This entry is derived from a study of blood T cell repertoires in COVID-19. Study at large: The United States, Italy and Spain provided the acute and convalescent COVID-19 samples. T cells, B-cell-depleted T cells, or PBMCs provided the cDNA or gDNA that served as material.

V lost 1 base, J lost 7 bases, and 9 bases lay in between. This CDR3 contains 13 residues. Per germline, CDR1 SGHRS and CDR2 YFSETQ. This TCR came from a human donor in a cohort sampled during active COVID-19. The chain uses TRBV5-1 and TRBJ1-5; D not resolved. Input material: peripheral blood. This chain's CDR3 is CASSLQTGQPQHF. CDR3 nucleotide sequence: TGCGCCAGCAGCTTGCAGACGGGGCAGCCCCAGCATTTT.